The present T cell receptor (beta chain) was sequenced within a study of vaccination effects on CD4 cells after COVID-19. Study-level information: Samples came from a couple of convalescent patients 16 days and one week before vaccination.

Before any sequencing was done, the ViraFEST assay used viral peptide pools to expand antigen-specific CD4+ T cells. Subsequent to roughly 9 days of culture, CD4+ T cells were isolated. A positive SARS-CoV-2 PCR test fell between March and December 2020. The CDR3 consists of 15 residues. V dropped 6 bases and J dropped 5; count of bases not matched to a gene: 5. The germline V gene encodes CDR1 SNHLY and CDR2 FYNNEI. Points on this clone: Its antigen is currently unknown.

Measured with immunoSEQ multiplex PCR; TCRdb has only the in-frame clones, and not every one. The sample shows under 60,000 clones, around 76% of them seen only once. The V call is TRBV2, the J call TRBJ2-6, with 9 bases identical to TRBD1. This clonotype originated in a human donor who had a prior SARS-CoV-2 infection. This sample comprised CD4+ T cells from PBMCs cultured with HIV peptides, obtained before COVID-19 vaccination. Subset defined: HIV-1 Nef peptide pool negative control/reference culture. CDR3 nucleotide sequence: TGTGCCAGCAGGGACAGGGGTTCGTGGGCCAACGTCCTGACTTTC. It yields the protein CASRDRGSWANVLTF.